This TCR beta chain was observed in a study of T cell repertoires in cytomegalovirus infection. TCRdb ran MiXCR on the reads and lists one entry per CDR3 protein. Found here are 200,000 to 300,000 distinct CDR3 sequences, roughly an eighth of them singletons; the top ten hold around 8.7%. V was pared by 6 bases and J by 7 bases, with 10 bases between. This CDR3 contains 13 residues. Germline V gene data show CDR1 as MGHDK and CDR2 as SYGVNS. The source is a human donor in good health (CMV status not recorded). Some clones in this sample may be carry-over from other donors' samples. What was sequenced was PBMCs. The chain uses TRBV25-1 and TRBJ1-6; D perhaps matches TRBD1 (5 bases). The CDR3 nucleotides read TGTGCCAGCAGGGCAGGGTTGAATTCACCCCTCCACTTT. This sequence encodes CASRAGLNSPLHF.